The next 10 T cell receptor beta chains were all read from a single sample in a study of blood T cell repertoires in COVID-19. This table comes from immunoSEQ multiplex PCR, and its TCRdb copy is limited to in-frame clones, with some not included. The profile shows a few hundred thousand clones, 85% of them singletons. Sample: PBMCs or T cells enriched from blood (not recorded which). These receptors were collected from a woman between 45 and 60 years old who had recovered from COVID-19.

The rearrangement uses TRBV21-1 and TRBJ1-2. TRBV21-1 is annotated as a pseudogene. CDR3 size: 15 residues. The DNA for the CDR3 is TGTGCCAGCAGCAAAATGGACCGGGAGAACTATGGCTACACCTTC. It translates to CASSKMDRENYGYTF.

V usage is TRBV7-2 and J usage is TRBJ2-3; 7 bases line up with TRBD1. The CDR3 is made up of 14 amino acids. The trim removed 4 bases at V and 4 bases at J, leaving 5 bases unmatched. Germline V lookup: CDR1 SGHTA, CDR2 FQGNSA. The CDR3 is CASSSKTGPDTQYF. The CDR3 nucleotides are TGTGCCAGCAGCTCGAAGACAGGGCCAGATACGCAGTATTTT.

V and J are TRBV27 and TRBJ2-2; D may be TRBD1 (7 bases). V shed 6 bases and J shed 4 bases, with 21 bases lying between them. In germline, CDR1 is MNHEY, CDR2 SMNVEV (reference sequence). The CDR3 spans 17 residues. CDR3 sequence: CASRTRHRDSGTGELFF. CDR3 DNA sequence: TGTGCCAGCAGGACTAGACACCGGGACAGTGGCACCGGGGAGCTGTTTTTT.

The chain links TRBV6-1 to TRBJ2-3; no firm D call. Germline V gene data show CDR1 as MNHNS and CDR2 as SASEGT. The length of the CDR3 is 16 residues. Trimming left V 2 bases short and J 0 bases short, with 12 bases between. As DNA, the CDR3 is TGTGCCAGCAGTGAATTCCTTGGCCGTAGCACAGATACGCAGTATTTT. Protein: CASSEFLGRSTDTQYF.

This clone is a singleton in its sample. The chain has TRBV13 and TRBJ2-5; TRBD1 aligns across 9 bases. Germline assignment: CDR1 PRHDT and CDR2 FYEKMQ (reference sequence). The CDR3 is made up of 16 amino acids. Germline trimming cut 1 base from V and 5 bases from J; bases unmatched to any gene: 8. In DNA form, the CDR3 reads TGTGCCAGCAGCTTAGCTGGGACAGGGAAGGATGAGACCCAGTACTTC. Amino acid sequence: CASSLAGTGKDETQYF.

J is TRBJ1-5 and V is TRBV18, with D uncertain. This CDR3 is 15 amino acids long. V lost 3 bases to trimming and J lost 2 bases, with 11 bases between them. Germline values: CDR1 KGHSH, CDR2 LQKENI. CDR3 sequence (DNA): TGTGCCAGCTCACCCGGCGAGGGAGGCAATCAGCCCCAGCATTTT. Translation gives CASSPGEGGNQPQHF.

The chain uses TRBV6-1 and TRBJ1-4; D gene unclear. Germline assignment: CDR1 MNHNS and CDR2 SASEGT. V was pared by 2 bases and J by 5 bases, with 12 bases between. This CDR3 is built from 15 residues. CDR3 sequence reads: CASSENGLVNEKLFF. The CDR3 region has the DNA TGTGCCAGCAGTGAAAATGGACTGGTCAATGAAAAACTGTTTTTT.

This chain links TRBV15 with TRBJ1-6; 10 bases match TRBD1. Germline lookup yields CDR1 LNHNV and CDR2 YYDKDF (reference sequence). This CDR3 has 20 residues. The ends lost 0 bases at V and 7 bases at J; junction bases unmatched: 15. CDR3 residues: CATSRDRRDRGRRGNSPLHF. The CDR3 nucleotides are TGTGCCACCAGCAGAGATCGCCGTGACAGGGGGCGCCGAGGGAATTCACCCCTCCACTTT.

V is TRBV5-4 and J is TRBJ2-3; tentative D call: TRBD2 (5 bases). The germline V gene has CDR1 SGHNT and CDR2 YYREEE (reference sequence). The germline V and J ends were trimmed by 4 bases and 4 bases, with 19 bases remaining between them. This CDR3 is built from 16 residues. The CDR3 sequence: CASSPSRASFSDTQYF. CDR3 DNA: TGTGCCAGCAGCCCCTCTCGTGCTAGCTTTTCAGATACGCAGTATTTT.

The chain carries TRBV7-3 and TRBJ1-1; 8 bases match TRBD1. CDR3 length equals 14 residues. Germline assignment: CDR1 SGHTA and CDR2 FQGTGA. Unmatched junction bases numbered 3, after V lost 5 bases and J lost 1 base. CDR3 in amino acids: CASSLTGANTEAFF. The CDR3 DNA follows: TGTGCCAGCAGCCTGACAGGGGCGAACACTGAAGCTTTCTTT.